The 8 T cell receptor beta chains given below trace back to one sample, sequenced in a study of T cells in narcolepsy. The antigens of these receptors remain unknown. The assay was immunoSEQ multiplex PCR, and TCRdb's table has in-frame clones only and misses some. The sample lists around 1,500 clones; 23% were seen once. The specimen sequenced was cultured CD4+ T cells from cerebrospinal fluid. The origin of the receptors is a human donor with narcolepsy.

This clone was seen only a few times. This chain links TRBV7-2 with TRBJ1-4; TRBD1 aligns across 11 bases. Trimming at V came to 4 bases and at J to 4 bases, leaving 2 bases not matched to a gene. The CDR3 is 15 amino acids. CDR1 is SGHTA and CDR2 is FQGNSA in the germline V gene. CDR3 sequence reads: CASSYGTGGNEKLFF. CDR3 bases: TGTGCCAGCAGCTACGGGACAGGGGGTAATGAAAAACTGTTTTTT.

This clone occurred a few times. The rearrangement links TRBV27 to TRBJ2-7, with 8 bases fitting TRBD2. Germline lookup yields CDR1 MNHEY and CDR2 SMNVEV (reference sequence). J was trimmed by 7 bases and V by 6 bases; bases with no gene match: 20. This CDR3 is 17 amino acids long. CDR3 nucleotides: TGTGCCAGCAGCCGACAGGTCCTATCGGCGGGGGGTGAAGAGCAGTACTTC. This sequence encodes CASSRQVLSAGGEEQYF.

The CDR3 DNA reads TGTGCCAGCAGCGTCGGGACTACCCAAGAGACCCAGTACTTC. Encoded protein: CASSVGTTQETQYF. The chain joins TRBV6-1 to TRBJ2-5, with 7 bases fitting TRBD2. CDR1 and CDR2 from the germline V gene are MNHNS and SASEGT. The ends lost 6 bases at V and 1 base at J; junction bases unmatched: 5. The CDR3 contains 14 residues.

This clone was seen a handful of times. CDR3 loop: CASSPPAYHEQFF. The CDR3 region has the DNA TGTGCCAGCAGCCCTCCCGCTTACCATGAGCAGTTCTTC. The chain joins TRBV7-2 to TRBJ2-1; D gene unclear. This CDR3 is built from 13 residues. V was clipped by 5 bases and J by 8 bases, with 13 bases between them. The germline gives CDR1 SGHTA, CDR2 FQGNSA.

This clone ranks as medium-sized. The chain recombines TRBV27 with TRBJ1-1; a weak D match, TRBD1 (5 bases). CDR3 length: 14 amino acids. The germline V gene encodes CDR1 MNHEY and CDR2 SMNVEV (reference sequence). V was trimmed by 4 bases and J by 4 bases, leaving 13 bases between them. The CDR3 DNA follows: TGTGCCAGCAGTTCCCAGGGTTGGGGCACTGAAGCTTTCTTT. As protein: CASSSQGWGTEAFF.

This sequence joins TRBV7-4 and TRBJ2-5, with D unclear. CDR1 SGHVT and CDR2 SQSDAQ come from the germline V gene. The CDR3 contains 13 residues. Between the trimmed V and J ends, which lost 5 bases and 4 bases, there was a span of 11 bases. The CDR3 here is CASSAYVTETQYF. CDR3 nucleotides: TGTGCCAGCAGCGCTTACGTTACAGAGACCCAGTACTTC.

This clone was seen a few times. The CDR3 here is CASSQDRGLGTEAFF. The DNA of the CDR3 is TGCGCCAGCAGCCAAGACAGGGGGTTAGGGACTGAAGCTTTCTTT. The chain employs TRBV4-1 and TRBJ1-1; 7 bases are shared with TRBD1. The J segment lost 5 bases and the V segment lost 0 bases, leaving 6 bases of the junction unmatched. CDR1 and CDR2 from the germline V gene are MGHRA and YSYEKL. The CDR3 is 15 amino acids.

This clone was picked up a small number of times. The chain couples TRBV7-9 to TRBJ2-7; perhaps TRBD1 as D (5 bases). The ends were cut back, 3 bases at V and 6 bases at J, with 9 bases in the middle. The germline V gene has CDR1 SEHNR and CDR2 FQNEAQ (reference sequence). The CDR3 runs 12 residues. The CDR3 loop reads CASSLPGIEQYF. CDR3 coding DNA: TGTGCCAGCAGCTTGCCAGGGATCGAGCAGTACTTC.